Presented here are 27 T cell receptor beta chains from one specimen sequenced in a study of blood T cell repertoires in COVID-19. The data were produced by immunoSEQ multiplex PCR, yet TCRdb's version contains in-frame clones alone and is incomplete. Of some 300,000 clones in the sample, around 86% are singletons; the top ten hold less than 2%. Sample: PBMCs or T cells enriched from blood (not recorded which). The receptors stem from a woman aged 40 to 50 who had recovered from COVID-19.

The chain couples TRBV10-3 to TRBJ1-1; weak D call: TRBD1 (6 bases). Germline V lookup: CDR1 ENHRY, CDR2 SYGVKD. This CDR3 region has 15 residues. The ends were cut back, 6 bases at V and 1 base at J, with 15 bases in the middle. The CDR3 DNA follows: TGTGCCATCAGATCCGGGACACGCGGGAACACTGAAGCTTTCTTT. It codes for CAIRSGTRGNTEAFF.

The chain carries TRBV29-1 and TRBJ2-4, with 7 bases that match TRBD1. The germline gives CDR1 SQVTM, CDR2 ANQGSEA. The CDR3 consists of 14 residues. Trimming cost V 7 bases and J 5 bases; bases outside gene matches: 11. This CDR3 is CSAFLPGQENIQYF. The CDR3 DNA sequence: TGCAGCGCCTTCCTGCCCGGACAGGAAAACATTCAGTACTTC.

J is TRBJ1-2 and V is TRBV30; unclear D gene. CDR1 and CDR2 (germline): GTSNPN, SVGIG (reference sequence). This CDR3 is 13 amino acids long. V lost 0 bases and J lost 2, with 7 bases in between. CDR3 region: CAWSVYLNYGYTF. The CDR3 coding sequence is TGTGCCTGGAGTGTATATCTCAACTATGGCTACACCTTC.

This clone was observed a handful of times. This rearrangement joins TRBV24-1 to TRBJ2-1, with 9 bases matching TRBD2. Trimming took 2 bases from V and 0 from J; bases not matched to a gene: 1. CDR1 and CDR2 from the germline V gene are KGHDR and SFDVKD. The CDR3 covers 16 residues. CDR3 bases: TGTGCCACCAGTGATTCTAGCGGGGACTCCTACAATGAGCAGTTCTTC. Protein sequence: CATSDSSGDSYNEQFF.

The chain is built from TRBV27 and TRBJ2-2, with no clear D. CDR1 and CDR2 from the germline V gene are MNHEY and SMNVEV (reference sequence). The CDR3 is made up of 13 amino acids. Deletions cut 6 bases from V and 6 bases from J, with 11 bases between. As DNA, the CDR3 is TGTGCCAGCAGAGGAACAGTGTCCGGGGAGCTGTTTTTT. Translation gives CASRGTVSGELFF.

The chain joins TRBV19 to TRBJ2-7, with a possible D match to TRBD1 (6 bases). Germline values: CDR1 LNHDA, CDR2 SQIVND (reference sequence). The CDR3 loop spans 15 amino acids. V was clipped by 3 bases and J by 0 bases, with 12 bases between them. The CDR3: CASSIRPGVSYEQYF. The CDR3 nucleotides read TGTGCCAGTAGTATCAGGCCAGGGGTCTCCTACGAGCAGTACTTC.

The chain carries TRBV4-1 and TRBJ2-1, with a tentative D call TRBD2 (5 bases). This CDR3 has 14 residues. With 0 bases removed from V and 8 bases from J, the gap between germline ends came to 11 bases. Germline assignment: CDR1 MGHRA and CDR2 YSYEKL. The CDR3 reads CASSQDTEVDEQFF. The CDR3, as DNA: TGCGCCAGCAGCCAAGATACGGAGGTAGATGAGCAGTTCTTC.

The CDR3 coding sequence is TGCACCAGCAGCCGGGGGCAGGTGAACACTGAAGCTTTCTTT. Translation: CTSSRGQVNTEAFF. This chain uses TRBV1 with TRBJ1-1; the table's TRBD1 call for D was not verified on the DNA. TRBV1 counts as a pseudogene. This CDR3 spans 14 amino acids.

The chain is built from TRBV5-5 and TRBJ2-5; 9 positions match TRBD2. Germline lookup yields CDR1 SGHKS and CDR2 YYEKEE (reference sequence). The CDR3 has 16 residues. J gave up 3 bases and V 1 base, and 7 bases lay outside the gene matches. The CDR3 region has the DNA TGTGCCAGCAGCTTGTTGGGGACTAGCAGAGAAGAGACCCAGTACTTC. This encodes CASSLLGTSREETQYF.

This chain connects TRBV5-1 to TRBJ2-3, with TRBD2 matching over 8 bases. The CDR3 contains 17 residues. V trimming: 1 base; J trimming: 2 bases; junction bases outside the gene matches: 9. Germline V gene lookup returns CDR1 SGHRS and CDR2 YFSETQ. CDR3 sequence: CASSLTSGPIPTDTQYF. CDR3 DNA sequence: TGCGCCAGCAGCTTGACTAGCGGCCCGATCCCCACAGATACGCAGTATTTT.

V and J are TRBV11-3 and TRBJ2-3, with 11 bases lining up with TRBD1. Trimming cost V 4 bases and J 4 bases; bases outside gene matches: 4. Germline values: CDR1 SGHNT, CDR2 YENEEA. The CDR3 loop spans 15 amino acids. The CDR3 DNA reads TGTGCCAGCAGCTCCGGGACAGGGGGGGCAGATACGCAGTATTTT. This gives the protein CASSSGTGGADTQYF.

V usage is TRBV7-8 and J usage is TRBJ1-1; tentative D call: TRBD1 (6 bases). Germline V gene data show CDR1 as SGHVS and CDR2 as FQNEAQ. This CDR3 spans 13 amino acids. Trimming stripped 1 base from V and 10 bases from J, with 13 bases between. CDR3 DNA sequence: TGTGCCAGCAGCTTAGAGGGGGAAGGGAGAGCTTTCTTT. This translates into CASSLEGEGRAFF.

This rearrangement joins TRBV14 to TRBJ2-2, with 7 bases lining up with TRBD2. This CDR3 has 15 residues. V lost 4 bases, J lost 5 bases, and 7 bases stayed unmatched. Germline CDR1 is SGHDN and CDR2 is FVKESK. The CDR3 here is CASSRAGVGTGELFF. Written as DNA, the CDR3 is TGTGCCAGCAGCCGTGCGGGAGTCGGTACCGGGGAGCTGTTTTTT.

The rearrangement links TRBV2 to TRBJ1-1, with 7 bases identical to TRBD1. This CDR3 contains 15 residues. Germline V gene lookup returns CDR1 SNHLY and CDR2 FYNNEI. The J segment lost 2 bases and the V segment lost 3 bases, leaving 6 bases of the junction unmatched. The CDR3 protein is CASSDVGQPNTEAFF. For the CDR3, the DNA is TGTGCCAGCAGTGATGTGGGACAGCCTAACACTGAAGCTTTCTTT.

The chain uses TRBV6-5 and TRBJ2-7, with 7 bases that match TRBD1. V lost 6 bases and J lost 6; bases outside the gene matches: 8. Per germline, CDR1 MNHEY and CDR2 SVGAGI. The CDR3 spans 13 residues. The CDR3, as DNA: TGTGCCAGCAGAAGACAGGGCCCCGGCGAGCAGTACTTC. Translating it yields CASRRQGPGEQYF.

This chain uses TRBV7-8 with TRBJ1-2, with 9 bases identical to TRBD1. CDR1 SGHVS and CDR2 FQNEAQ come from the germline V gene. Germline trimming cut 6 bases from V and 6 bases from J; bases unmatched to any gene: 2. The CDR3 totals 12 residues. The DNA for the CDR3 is TGTGCCAGCAGTACAGGGGGCGATGGCTACACCTTC. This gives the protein CASSTGGDGYTF. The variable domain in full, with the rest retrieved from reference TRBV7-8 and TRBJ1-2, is GAGVSQSPRYKVAKRGQDVALRCDPISGHVSLFWYQQALGQGPEFLTYFQNEAQLDKSGLPSDRFFAERPEGSVSTLKIQRTQQEDSAVYLCASSTGGDGYTFGSGTRLTVV.

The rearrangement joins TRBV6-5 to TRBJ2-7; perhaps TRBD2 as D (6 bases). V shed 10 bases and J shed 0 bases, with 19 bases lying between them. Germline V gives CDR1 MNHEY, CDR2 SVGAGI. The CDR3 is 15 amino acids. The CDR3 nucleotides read TGTGCCACCAAACCCGGGACTCTTGACTCCTACGAGCAGTACTTC. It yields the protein CATKPGTLDSYEQYF.

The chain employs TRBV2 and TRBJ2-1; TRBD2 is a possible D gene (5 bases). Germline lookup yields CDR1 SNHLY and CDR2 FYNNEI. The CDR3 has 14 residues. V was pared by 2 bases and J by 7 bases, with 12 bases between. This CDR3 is CASSEQRLSNEQFF. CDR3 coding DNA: TGTGCCAGCAGTGAACAGCGGTTATCGAATGAGCAGTTCTTC. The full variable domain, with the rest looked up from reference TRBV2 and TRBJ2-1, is EPEVTQTPSHQVTQMGQEVILRCVPISNHLYFYWYRQILGQKVEFLVSFYNNEISEKSEIFDDQFSVERPDGSNFTLKIRSTKLEDSAMYFCASSEQRLSNEQFFGPGTRLTVL.

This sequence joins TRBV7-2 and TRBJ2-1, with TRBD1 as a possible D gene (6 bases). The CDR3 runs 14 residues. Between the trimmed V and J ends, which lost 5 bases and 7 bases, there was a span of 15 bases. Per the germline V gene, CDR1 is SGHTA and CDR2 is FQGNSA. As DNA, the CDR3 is TGTGCCAGCAGCCCTTGGGGGCAAAGGAATGAGCAGTTCTTC. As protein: CASSPWGQRNEQFF.

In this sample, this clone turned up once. The CDR3: CASSLAGAGGGYTF. CDR3 nucleotide sequence: TGTGCCAGCAGCTTGGCCGGAGCAGGGGGAGGCTACACCTTC. The chain uses TRBV5-4 and TRBJ1-2; 7 bases map to TRBD1. Germline CDR1 is SGHNT and CDR2 is YYREEE (reference sequence). J lost 8 bases, V lost 0 bases, and 7 bases had no gene match. This CDR3 is 14 amino acids long. The whole variable domain, remainder taken from reference TRBV5-4 and TRBJ1-2, is ETGVTQSPTHLIKTRGQQVTLRCSSQSGHNTVSWYQQALGQGPQFIFQYYREEENGRGNFPPRFSGLQFPNYSSELNVNALELDDSALYLCASSLAGAGGGYTFGSGTRLTVV.

The CDR3 DNA follows: TGTGCCAGCAGCCCCTCCCAAGGAGATCAGCCCCAGCATTTT. Protein product: CASSPSQGDQPQHF. This chain uses TRBV3-1 (or the pseudogene TRBV3-2) with TRBJ1-5; D is undetermined. The germline gives CDR1 LGHDT, CDR2 YNNKEL (reference sequence). CDR3 length: 14 amino acids. V was pared by 4 bases and J by 5 bases, with 12 bases between.

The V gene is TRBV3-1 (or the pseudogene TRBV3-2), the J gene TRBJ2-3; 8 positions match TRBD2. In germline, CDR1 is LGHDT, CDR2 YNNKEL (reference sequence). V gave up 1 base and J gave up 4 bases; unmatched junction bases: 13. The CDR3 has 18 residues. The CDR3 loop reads CASSQGAVVSGGADTQYF. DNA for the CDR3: TGTGCCAGCAGCCAAGGAGCGGTAGTCTCGGGGGGGGCAGATACGCAGTATTTT.

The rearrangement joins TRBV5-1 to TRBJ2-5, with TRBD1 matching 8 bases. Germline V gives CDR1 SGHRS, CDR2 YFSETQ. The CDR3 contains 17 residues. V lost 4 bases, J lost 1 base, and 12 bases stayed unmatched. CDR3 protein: CASSNLGQGGGQETQYF. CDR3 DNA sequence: TGCGCCAGCAGCAACCTAGGACAGGGCGGCGGCCAAGAGACCCAGTACTTC. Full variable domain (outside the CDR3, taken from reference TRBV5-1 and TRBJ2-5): KAGVTQTPRYLIKTRGQQVTLSCSPISGHRSVSWYQQTPGQGLQFLFEYFSETQRNKGNFPGRFSGRQFSNSRSEMNVSTLELGDSALYLCASSNLGQGGGQETQYFGPGTRLLVL.

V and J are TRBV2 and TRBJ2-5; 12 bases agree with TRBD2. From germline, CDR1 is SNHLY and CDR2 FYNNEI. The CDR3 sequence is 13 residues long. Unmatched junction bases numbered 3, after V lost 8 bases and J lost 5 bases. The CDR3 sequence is CASQTSGGETQYF. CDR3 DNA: TGTGCCAGCCAGACTAGCGGGGGCGAGACCCAGTACTTC.

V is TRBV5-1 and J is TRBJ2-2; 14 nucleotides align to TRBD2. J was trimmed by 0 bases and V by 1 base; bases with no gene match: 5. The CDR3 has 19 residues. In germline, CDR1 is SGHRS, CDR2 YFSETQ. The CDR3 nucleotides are TGCGCCAGCAGCTTGACGACTAGCGGGAGGGCCACGAACACCGGGGAGCTGTTTTTT. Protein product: CASSLTTSGRATNTGELFF.

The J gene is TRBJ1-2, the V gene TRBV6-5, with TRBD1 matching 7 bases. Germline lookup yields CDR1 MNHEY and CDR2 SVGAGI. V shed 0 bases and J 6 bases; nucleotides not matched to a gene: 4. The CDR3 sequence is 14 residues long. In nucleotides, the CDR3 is TGTGCCAGCAGTTACTCAGGAGGGGGCCATGGCTACACCTTC. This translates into CASSYSGGGHGYTF.

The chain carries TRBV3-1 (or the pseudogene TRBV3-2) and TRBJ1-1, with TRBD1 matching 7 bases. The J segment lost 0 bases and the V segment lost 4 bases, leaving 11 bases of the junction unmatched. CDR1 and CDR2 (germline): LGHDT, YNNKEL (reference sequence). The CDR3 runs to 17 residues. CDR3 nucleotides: TGTGCCAGCAGCCCTTACCAAGGGGACAGCATGAACACTGAAGCTTTCTTT. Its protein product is CASSPYQGDSMNTEAFF.